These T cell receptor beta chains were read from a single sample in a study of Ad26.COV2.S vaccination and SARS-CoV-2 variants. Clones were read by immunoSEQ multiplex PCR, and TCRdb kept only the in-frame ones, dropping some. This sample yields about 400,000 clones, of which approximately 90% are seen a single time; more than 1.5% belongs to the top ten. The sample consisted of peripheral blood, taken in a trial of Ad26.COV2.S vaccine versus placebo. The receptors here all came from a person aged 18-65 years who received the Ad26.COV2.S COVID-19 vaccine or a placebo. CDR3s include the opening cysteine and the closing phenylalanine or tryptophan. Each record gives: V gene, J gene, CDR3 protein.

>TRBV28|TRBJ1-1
CASWVNTEAFF
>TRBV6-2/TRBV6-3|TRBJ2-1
CASSYSTGALNEQFF
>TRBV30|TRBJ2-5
CAWSPGTSPETQYF
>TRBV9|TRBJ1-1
CASSVGTATEAFF
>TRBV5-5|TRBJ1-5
CASSKDNQPQHF
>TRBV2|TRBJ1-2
CAANRGLLNYGYTF
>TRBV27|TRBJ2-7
CASSLHSGVYEQYF
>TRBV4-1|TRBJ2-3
CASSHLTLMAESTDTQYF
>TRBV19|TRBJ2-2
CASSIWGPGELFF
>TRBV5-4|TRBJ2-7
CASSLDSGFAEQYF
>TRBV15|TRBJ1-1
CATSRSSRMNTEAFF
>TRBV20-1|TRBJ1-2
CSATPDRVGTF
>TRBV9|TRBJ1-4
CASSSGRGGSEKLFF
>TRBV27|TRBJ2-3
CASSLYRGDTQYF
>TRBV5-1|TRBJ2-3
CASSKIAGGQDTQYF
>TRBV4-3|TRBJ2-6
CASSQDMGTGHSGANVLTF
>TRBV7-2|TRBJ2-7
CASSLASVVGDEQYF
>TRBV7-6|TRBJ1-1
CASTAVRGNTEAFF
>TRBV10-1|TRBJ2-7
CASSGANRDRGWNSEQYF
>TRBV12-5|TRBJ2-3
CASVSGPSTDTQYF
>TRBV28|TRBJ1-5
CASRTMDRRGQPQHF